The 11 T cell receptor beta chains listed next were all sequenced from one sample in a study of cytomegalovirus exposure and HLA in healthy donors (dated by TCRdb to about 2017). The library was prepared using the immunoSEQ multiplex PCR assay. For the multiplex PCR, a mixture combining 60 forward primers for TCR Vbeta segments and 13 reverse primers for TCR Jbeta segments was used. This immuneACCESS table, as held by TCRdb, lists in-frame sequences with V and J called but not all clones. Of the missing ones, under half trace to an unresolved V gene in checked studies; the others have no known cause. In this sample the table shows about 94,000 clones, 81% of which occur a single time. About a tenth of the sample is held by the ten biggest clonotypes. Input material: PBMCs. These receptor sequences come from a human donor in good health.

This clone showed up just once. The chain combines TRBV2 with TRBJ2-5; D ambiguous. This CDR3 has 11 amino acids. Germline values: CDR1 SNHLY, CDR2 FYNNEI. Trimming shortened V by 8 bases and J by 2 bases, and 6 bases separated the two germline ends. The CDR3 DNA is TGTGCCAGCTTAAAACAAGAGACCCAGTACTTC. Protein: CASLKQETQYF.

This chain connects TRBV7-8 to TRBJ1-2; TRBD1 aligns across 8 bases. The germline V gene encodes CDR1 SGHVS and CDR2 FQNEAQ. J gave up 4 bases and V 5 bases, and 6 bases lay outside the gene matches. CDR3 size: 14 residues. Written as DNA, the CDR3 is TGTGCCAGCAGCCGCCGGGACAGGTCCTATGGCTACACCTTC. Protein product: CASSRRDRSYGYTF.

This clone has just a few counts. The CDR3 reads CASSQERVAGNTIYF. CDR3 DNA sequence: TGTGCCAGCAGCCAAGAGAGAGTAGCTGGAAACACCATATATTTT. The rearrangement joins TRBV14 to TRBJ1-3; no reliable D call. The length of the CDR3 is 15 residues. Trimming left V 0 bases short and J 2 bases short, with 8 bases between. CDR1 and CDR2 from the germline V gene are SGHDN and FVKESK.

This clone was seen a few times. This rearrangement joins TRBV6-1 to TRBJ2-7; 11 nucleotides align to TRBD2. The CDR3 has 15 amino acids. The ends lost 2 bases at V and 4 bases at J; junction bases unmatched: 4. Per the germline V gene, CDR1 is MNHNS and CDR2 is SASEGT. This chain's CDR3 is CASSEFASGRYEQYF. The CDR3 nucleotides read TGTGCCAGCAGTGAATTCGCTAGCGGGAGGTACGAGCAGTACTTC.

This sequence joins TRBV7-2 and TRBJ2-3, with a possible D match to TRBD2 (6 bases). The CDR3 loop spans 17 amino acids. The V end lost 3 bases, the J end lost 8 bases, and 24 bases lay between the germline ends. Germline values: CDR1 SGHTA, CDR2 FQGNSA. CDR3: CASSFVPQRATRPTQYF. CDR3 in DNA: TGTGCCAGCAGCTTTGTTCCTCAGCGGGCGACCCGCCCTACGCAGTATTTT.

CDR3 nucleotide sequence: TGCGCCAGCAGCCAAGATGGTACAGGGGGGGCTTTTGAAAAACTGTTTTTT. Translation gives CASSQDGTGGAFEKLFF. The chain links TRBV4-3 to TRBJ1-4; 8 bases are a match to TRBD1. The V and J ends lost 0 bases and 7 bases, in that order; junction bases with no gene match: 10. CDR1 and CDR2 from the germline V gene are LGHNA and YSLEER. The CDR3 has 17 residues.

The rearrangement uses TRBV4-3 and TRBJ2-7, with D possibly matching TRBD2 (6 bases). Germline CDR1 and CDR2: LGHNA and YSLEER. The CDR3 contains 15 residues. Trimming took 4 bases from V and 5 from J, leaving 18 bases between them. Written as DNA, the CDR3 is TGCGCCAGCAGCCGGGGCGGGAATACAAACGACGAGCAGTACTTC. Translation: CASSRGGNTNDEQYF.

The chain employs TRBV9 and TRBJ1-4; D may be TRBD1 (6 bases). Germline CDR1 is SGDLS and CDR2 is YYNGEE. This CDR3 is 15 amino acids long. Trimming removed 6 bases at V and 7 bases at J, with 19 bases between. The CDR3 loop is CASTLTDRSGEKLFF. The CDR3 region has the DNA TGTGCCAGCACCCTAACGGACAGAAGTGGTGAAAAACTGTTTTTT. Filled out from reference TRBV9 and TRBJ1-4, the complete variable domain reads DSGVTQTPKHLITATGQRVTLRCSPRSGDLSVYWYQQSLDQGLQFLIQYYNGEERAKGNILERFSAQQFPDLHSELNLSSLELGDSALYFCASTLTDRSGEKLFFGSGTQLSVL.

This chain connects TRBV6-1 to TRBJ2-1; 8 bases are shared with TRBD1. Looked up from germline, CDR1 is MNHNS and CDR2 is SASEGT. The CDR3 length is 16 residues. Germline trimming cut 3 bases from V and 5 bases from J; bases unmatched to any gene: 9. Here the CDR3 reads CASSEVGRGPNNEQFF. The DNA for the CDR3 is TGTGCCAGCAGTGAGGTCGGCAGGGGGCCCAACAATGAGCAGTTCTTC.

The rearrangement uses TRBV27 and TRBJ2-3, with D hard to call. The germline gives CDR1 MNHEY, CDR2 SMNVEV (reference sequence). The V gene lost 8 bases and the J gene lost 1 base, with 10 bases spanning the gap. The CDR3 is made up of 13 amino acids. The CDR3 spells CASQTPGTDTQYF. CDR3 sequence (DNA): TGTGCCAGCCAGACTCCTGGCACAGATACGCAGTATTTT.

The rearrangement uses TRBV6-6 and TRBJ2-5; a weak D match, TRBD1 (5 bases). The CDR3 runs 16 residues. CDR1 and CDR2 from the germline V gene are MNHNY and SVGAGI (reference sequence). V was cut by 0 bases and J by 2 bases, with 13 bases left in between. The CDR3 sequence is CASSYSGSWTQETQYF. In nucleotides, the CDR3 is TGTGCCAGCAGTTACTCTGGGTCCTGGACACAAGAGACCCAGTACTTC.